This T cell receptor (beta chain) emerged from a study of T cells in Graves' hyperthyroidism and ophthalmopathy. Using RNA transcripts as the source, TCR beta CDR3 regions were amplified. TCR CDR3 underwent first-round RT-PCR with the HTBI primer set. From the multiplex PCR reads, TCRdb called clonotypes with MiXCR, one entry per CDR3 protein. The sample holds approximately 490,000 distinct CDR3 sequences, about 22% seen once. The clonotype was recovered from a woman in her 70s with Graves' ophthalmopathy. Sequenced: blood.

CDR3 in DNA: TGTGCCTGGAGTGTAGGGGACAGGGGACGCTCACCCCTCCACTTT. Its protein product is CAWSVGDRGRSPLHF. The V call is TRBV30, the J call TRBJ1-6; TRBD1 aligns across 10 bases. Germline CDR1 and CDR2: GTSNPN and SVGIG (reference sequence). This CDR3 comprises 15 residues. The V segment lost 0 bases and the J segment 10 bases; nucleotides outside the gene matches: 6.